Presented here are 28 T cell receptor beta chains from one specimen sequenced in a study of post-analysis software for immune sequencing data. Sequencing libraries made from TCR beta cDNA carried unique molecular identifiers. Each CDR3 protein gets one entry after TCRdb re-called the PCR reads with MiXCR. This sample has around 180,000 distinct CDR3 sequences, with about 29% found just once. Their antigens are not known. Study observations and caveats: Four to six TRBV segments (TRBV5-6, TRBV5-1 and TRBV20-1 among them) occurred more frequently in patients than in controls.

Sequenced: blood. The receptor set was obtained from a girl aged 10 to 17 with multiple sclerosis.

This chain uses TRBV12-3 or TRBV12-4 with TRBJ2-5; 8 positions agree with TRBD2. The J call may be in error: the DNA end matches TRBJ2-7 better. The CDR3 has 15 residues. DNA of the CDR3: TGTGCCAGCAGTTTAGGAGCGGGGGATCCCTACGAGCAGTACTTC. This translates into CASSLGAGDPYEQYF.

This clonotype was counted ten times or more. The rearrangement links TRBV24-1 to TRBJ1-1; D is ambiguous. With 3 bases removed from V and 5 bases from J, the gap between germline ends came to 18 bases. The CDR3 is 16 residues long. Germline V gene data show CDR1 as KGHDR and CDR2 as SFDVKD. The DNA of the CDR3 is TGTGCCACCAGTGATACCGGGGAGGGCCAAGAAACTGAAGCTTTCTTT. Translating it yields CATSDTGEGQETEAFF.

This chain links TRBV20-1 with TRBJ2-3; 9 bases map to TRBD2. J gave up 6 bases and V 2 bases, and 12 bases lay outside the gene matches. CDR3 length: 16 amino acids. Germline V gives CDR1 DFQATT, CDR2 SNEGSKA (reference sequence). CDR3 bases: TGCAGTGCTAGAACCCCCTTAGCGGGAGTAAGGGATACGCAGTATTTT. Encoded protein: CSARTPLAGVRDTQYF.

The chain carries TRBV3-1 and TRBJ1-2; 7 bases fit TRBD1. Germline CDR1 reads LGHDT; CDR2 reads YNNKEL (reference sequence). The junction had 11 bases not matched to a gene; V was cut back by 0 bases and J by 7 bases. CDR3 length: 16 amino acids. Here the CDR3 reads CASSQDSTRTGVGYTF. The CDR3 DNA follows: TGTGCCAGCAGCCAAGACTCCACGCGAACAGGGGTTGGCTACACCTTC.

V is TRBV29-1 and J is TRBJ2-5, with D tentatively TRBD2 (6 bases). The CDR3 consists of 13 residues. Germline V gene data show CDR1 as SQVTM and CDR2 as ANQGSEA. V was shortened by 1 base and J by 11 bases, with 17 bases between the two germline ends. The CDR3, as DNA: TGCAGCGTTGAAGGAACAGCCCTCGGAGGGCAGTACTTC. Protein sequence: CSVEGTALGGQYF.

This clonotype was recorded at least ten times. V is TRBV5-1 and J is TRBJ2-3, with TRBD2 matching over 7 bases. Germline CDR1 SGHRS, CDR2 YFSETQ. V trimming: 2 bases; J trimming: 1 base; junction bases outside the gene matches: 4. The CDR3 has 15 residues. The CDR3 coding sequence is TGCGCCAGCAGCTTCGGACTAGATGGCACAGATACGCAGTATTTT. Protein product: CASSFGLDGTDTQYF.

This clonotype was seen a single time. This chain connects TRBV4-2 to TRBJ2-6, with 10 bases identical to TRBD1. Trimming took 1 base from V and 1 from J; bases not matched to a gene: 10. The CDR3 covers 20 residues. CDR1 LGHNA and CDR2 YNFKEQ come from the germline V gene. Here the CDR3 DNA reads TGTGCCAGCAGCCAAGGTGTGAGGGGACAGGGGTTGTCTGGGGCCAACGTCCTGACTTTC. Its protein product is CASSQGVRGQGLSGANVLTF.

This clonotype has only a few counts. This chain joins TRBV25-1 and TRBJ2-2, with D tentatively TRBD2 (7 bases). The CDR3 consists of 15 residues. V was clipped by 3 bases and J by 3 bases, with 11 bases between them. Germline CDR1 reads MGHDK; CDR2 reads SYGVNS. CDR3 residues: CASSDGGQHTGELFF. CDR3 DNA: TGTGCCAGCAGTGACGGGGGGCAACACACCGGGGAGCTGTTTTTT.

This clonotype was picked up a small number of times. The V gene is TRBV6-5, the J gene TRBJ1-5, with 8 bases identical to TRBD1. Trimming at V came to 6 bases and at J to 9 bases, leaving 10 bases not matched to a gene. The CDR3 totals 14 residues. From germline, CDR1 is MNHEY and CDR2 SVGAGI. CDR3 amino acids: CASSPQQGAGPQHF. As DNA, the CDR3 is TGTGCCAGCAGCCCTCAGCAGGGGGCGGGGCCCCAGCATTTT.

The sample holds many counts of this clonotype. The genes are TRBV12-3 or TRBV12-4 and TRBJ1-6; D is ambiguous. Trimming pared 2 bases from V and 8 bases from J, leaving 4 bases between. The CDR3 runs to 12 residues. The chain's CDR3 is CASSLPDSPLHF. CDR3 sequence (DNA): TGTGCCAGCAGTTTACCTGATTCACCCCTCCACTTT.

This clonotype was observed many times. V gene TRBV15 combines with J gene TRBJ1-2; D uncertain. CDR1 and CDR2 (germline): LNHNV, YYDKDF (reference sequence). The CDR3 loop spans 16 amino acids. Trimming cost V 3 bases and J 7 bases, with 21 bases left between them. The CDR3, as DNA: TGTGCCACCAGCAGTTTAACGGGAGGAGTAGCAGCTGGCTACACCTTC. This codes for CATSSLTGGVAAGYTF.

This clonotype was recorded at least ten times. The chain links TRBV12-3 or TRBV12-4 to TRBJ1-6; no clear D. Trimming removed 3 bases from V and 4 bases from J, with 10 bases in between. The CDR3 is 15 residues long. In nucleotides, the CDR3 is TGTGCCAGCAGTTTCGGGGTGCCATATAATTCACCCCTCCACTTT. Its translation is CASSFGVPYNSPLHF.

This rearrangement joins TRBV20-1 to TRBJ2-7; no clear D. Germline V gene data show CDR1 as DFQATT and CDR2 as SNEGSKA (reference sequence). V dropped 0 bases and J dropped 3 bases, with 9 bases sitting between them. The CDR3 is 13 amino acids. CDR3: CSARDIASYEQYF. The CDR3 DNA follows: TGCAGTGCTAGAGATATCGCGAGCTACGAGCAGTACTTC.

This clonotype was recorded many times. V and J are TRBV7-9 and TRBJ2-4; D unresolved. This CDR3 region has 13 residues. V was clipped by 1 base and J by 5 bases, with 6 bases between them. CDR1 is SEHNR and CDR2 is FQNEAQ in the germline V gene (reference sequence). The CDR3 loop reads CASSLGAENIQYF. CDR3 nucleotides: TGTGCCAGCAGCTTAGGAGCAGAAAACATTCAGTACTTC.

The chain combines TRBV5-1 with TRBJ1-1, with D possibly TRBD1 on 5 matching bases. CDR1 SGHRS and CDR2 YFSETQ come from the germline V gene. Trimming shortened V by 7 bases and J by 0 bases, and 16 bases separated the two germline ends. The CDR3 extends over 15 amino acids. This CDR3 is CASGITGLMNTEAFF. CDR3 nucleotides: TGCGCCAGCGGGATAACGGGACTTATGAACACTGAAGCTTTCTTT.

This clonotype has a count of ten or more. For the CDR3, the DNA is TGCGCCAGCAGCTTAGAGTGGATGCAGTTCTTC. Protein sequence: CASSLEWMQFF. The V and J genes are TRBV5-1 and TRBJ2-1; D call uncertain. CDR1 is SGHRS and CDR2 is YFSETQ in the germline V gene. Between the trimmed V and J ends, which lost 2 bases and 12 bases, there was a span of 9 bases. This CDR3 region has 11 residues.

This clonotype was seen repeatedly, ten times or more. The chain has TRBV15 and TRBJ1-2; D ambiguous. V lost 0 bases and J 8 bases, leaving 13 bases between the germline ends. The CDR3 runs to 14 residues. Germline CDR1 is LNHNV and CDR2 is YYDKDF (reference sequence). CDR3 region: CATSRDWSVGGYTF. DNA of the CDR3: TGTGCCACCAGCAGAGATTGGAGCGTAGGAGGCTACACCTTC.

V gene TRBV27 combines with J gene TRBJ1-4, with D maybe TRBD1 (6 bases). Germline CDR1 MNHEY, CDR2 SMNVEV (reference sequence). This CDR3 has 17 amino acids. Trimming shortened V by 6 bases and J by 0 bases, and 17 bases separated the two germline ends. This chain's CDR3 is CASRSGKGGSTNEKLFF. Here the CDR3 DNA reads TGTGCCAGCAGGAGTGGAAAGGGGGGGTCAACTAATGAAAAACTGTTTTTT.

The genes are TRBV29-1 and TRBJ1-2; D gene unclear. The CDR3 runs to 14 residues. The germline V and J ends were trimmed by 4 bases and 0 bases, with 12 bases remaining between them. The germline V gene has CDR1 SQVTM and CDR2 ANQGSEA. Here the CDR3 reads CSVGLRTPNYGYTF. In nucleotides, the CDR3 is TGCAGCGTTGGGTTGAGGACCCCTAACTATGGCTACACCTTC.

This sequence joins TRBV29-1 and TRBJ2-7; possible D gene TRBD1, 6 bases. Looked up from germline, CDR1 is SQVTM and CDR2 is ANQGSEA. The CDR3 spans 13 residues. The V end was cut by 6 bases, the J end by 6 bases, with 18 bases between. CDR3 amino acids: CSVELRTAGEQYF. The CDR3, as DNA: TGCAGCGTAGAACTGAGGACAGCCGGCGAGCAGTACTTC.

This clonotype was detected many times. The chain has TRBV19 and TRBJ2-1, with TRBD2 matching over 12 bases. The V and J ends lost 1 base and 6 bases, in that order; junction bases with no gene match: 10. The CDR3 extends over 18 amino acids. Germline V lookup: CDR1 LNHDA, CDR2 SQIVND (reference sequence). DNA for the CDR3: TGTGCCAGTAGTATAGGTATGGCTAGCGGGAGGGCCCTCAATGAGCAGTTCTTC. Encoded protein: CASSIGMASGRALNEQFF.

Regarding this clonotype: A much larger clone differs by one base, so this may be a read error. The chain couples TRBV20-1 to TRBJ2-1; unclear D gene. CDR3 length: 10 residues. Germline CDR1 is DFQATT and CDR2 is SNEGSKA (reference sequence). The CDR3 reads CSFKGHERFF. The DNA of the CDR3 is TGTTCCTTTAAGGGTCATGAGCGGTTCTTC.

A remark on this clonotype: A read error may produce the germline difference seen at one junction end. The DNA for the CDR3 is TGTGCCAGCAGTTACTACTCCCGAGCTCCCCTCCGAGGGAATGAGCGGTTCTTC. Translation: CASSYYSRAPLRGNERFF. The chain employs TRBV6-2 or TRBV6-3 and TRBJ2-1, with D perhaps matching TRBD2 (5 bases). Germline CDR1 MNHEY, CDR2 SVGEGT. CDR3 length equals 18 residues.

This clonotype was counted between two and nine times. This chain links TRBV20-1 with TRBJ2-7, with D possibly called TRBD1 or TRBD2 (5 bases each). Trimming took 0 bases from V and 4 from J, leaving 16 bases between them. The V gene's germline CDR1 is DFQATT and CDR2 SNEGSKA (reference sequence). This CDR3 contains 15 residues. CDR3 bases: TGCAGTGCTAGAGATAGGCAGGGCGGCGGGTACGAGCAGTACTTC. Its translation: CSARDRQGGGYEQYF.

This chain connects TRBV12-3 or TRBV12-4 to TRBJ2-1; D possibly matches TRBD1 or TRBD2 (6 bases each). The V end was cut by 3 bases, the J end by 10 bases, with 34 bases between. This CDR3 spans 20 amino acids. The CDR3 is CASSFWTIARGRGRYSEQFF. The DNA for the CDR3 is TGTGCCAGCAGTTTCTGGACTATAGCTCGGGGCAGGGGAAGATATAGCGAGCAGTTCTTC.

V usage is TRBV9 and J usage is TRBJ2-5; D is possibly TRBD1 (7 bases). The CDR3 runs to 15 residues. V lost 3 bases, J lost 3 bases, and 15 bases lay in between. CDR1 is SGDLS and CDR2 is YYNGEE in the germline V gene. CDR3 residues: CASSAGGGLKETQYF. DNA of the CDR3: TGTGCCAGCAGCGCAGGGGGAGGACTTAAAGAGACCCAGTACTTC. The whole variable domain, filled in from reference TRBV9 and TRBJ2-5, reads DSGVTQTPKHLITATGQRVTLRCSPRSGDLSVYWYQQSLDQGLQFLIQYYNGEERAKGNILERFSAQQFPDLHSELNLSSLELGDSALYFCASSAGGGLKETQYFGPGTRLLVL.

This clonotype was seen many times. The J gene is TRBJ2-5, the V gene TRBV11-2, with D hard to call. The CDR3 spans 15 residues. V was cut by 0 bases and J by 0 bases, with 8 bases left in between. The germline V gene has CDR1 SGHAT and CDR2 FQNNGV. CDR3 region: CASSLEAYDQETQYF. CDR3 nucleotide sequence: TGTGCCAGCAGCTTAGAGGCGTACGACCAAGAGACCCAGTACTTC.

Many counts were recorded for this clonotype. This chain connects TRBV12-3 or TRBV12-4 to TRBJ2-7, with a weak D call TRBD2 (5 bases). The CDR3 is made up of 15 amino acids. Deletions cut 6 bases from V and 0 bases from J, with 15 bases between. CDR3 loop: CASSRAAGNSYEQYF. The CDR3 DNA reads TGTGCCAGCAGCCGAGCTGCGGGCAACTCCTACGAGCAGTACTTC.